The present entry profiles one T cell receptor beta chain with its context. Trimming shortened V by 4 bases and J by 2 bases, and 13 bases separated the two germline ends. Germline V CDR1 and CDR2: SGHRS, YFSETQ. This CDR3 spans 16 amino acids. The data are from a study of blood T cell repertoires in COVID-19. Study-wide background: Sites in the United States, Italy and Spain provided acute and convalescent COVID-19 samples.

TCRdb's table, derived via immunoSEQ multiplex PCR, lists solely in-frame clones and lacks some. The table includes fewer than 200,000 clones, 89% detected once. This TCR was sampled from a man aged 18-30 years who had recovered from COVID-19. Sequences were obtained from peripheral blood. The chain has TRBV5-1 and TRBJ2-6; tentatively, D is TRBD2 (5 bases). The CDR3 reads CASSGTEGPGANVLTF. CDR3 bases: TGCGCCAGCAGCGGTACAGAGGGTCCTGGGGCCAACGTCCTGACTTTC.